The 27 T cell receptor beta chains reported below all come from one sample, sequenced in a study of beta chain features in type 1 diabetes. What was sequenced were expressed TCRB transcripts, since all of the isolated RNA had been reverse transcribed. Sequenced by immunoSEQ multiplex PCR; TCRdb stores in-frame clones only, minus some. The repertoire includes approximately 340,000 clones, about 15% of them detected once, and under 0.02% sits in the top ten. Sequencing was performed on naive CD4+ T cells from blood. The receptors were sampled from a woman under 30 in good health.

The chain recombines TRBV5-1 with TRBJ2-3; D is possibly TRBD1 (6 bases). The length of the CDR3 is 16 residues. Germline V gene sequence: CDR1 SGHRS, CDR2 YFSETQ. Between the trimmed V and J ends, which lost 1 base and 4 bases, there was a span of 16 bases. This CDR3 is CASSLQQGTPADTQYF. In DNA form, the CDR3 reads TGCGCCAGCAGCTTGCAACAGGGCACCCCCGCAGATACGCAGTATTTT.

This clone was seen more than once but under ten times. J is TRBJ2-7 and V is TRBV4-3; no definite D call. The V gene's germline CDR1 is LGHNA and CDR2 YSLEER. The CDR3 loop spans 14 amino acids. V lost 2 bases to trimming and J lost 0 bases, with 8 bases between them. The CDR3 DNA is TGCGCCAGCAGCCAAAGACTGTACTCCTACGAGCAGTACTTC. Residues: CASSQRLYSYEQYF.

This clone occurred a few times. The V and J genes are TRBV30 and TRBJ1-1, with D perhaps matching TRBD1 (6 bases). The V end was cut by 0 bases, the J end by 3 bases, with 17 bases between. The CDR3 totals 16 residues. Germline CDR1 and CDR2: GTSNPN and SVGIG (reference sequence). CDR3 nucleotides: TGTGCCTGGAGTGTACCAGGGGAAATTTGGGACACTGAAGCTTTCTTT. This sequence encodes CAWSVPGEIWDTEAFF.

The chain joins TRBV7-3 to TRBJ2-4, with 9 positions matching TRBD2. The CDR3 runs 17 residues. Trimming cost V 3 bases and J 7 bases; bases outside gene matches: 13. Germline V gives CDR1 SGHTA, CDR2 FQGTGA. CDR3 sequence reads: CASSLGLIAGVGNIQYF. The CDR3 DNA is TGTGCCAGCAGCTTGGGCCTGATAGCGGGAGTAGGGAACATTCAGTACTTC.

The V call is TRBV18, the J call TRBJ2-1; 11 bases are shared with TRBD2. The CDR3 has 17 amino acids. Per the germline V gene, CDR1 is KGHSH and CDR2 is LQKENI. With 3 bases clipped from V and 6 bases from J, the junction kept 10 bases outside the gene matches. The CDR3 DNA reads as TGTGCCAGCTCACCTAAGGGACTAGCGGTCTCGGGCAATGAGCAGTTCTTC. This encodes CASSPKGLAVSGNEQFF.

The V call is TRBV25-1, the J call TRBJ2-1, with no clear D. Germline CDR1 reads MGHDK; CDR2 reads SYGVNS. There are 14 residues in the CDR3. Trimming took off 2 bases at V and 6 bases at J, with 11 bases between the two ends. The CDR3 loop reads CASSEVNSFNEQFF. The CDR3 DNA is TGTGCCAGCAGTGAAGTTAACTCGTTCAATGAGCAGTTCTTC.

Only a few counts were recorded for this clone. J is TRBJ2-7 and V is TRBV30, with 7 positions matching TRBD1. Trimming cost V 1 base and J 2 bases; bases outside gene matches: 2. In germline, CDR1 is GTSNPN, CDR2 SVGIG (reference sequence). The CDR3 totals 13 residues. This CDR3 is CAWSAGTAYEQYF. In nucleotides, the CDR3 is TGTGCCTGGAGTGCCGGGACAGCCTACGAGCAGTACTTC.

This clone was found a few times. J is TRBJ2-3 and V is TRBV7-9, with 9 bases identical to TRBD1. The germline CDR1 and CDR2 sequences are SEHNR and FQNEAQ (reference sequence). This CDR3 has 16 residues. Unmatched junction bases numbered 8, after V lost 4 bases and J lost 3 bases. DNA of the CDR3: TGTGCCAGCAGCTCCGGACAGGGGTCGTCGACAGATACGCAGTATTTT. This gives the protein CASSSGQGSSTDTQYF.

The chain is built from TRBV4-3 and TRBJ1-2; 7 bases map to TRBD1. This CDR3 region has 15 residues. J lost 5 bases, V lost 0 bases, and 6 bases had no gene match. Germline-derived CDR1 and CDR2 are LGHNA and YSLEER. CDR3 DNA sequence: TGCGCCAGCAGCCAAGAACGGACAGGTGGATATGGCTACACCTTC. Its translation: CASSQERTGGYGYTF.

This clone showed up just a few times. The V and J genes are TRBV11-2 and TRBJ2-1, with TRBD2 as a possible D gene (6 bases). Germline V gene data show CDR1 as SGHAT and CDR2 as FQNNGV. The CDR3 loop spans 12 amino acids. The V gene lost 1 base and the J gene lost 15 bases, with 13 bases spanning the gap. The CDR3 sequence: CASSLGRPGRFF. CDR3 nucleotide sequence: TGTGCCAGCAGCTTAGGGCGTCCCGGGAGGTTCTTC.

The rearrangement uses TRBV15 and TRBJ1-1; D is unresolved. Trimming took off 8 bases at V and 2 bases at J, with 9 bases between the two ends. This CDR3 is 12 amino acids long. Germline values: CDR1 LNHNV, CDR2 YYDKDF (reference sequence). The CDR3 protein is CATGQLNTEAFF. CDR3 DNA sequence: TGTGCCACCGGGCAGTTAAACACTGAAGCTTTCTTT.

The chain recombines TRBV2 with TRBJ1-4; D remains ambiguous. Germline V gene data show CDR1 as SNHLY and CDR2 as FYNNEI. V was shortened by 0 bases and J by 7 bases, with 9 bases between the two germline ends. The CDR3 is made up of 14 amino acids. CDR3 region: CASSEARLGEKLFF. The CDR3 coding sequence is TGTGCCAGCAGTGAAGCCAGGTTGGGTGAAAAACTGTTTTTT.

In its sample, this clone was seen a few times. The rearrangement uses TRBV2 and TRBJ2-7, with 7 nucleotides matching TRBD1. Per germline, CDR1 SNHLY and CDR2 FYNNEI. There are 14 residues in the CDR3. Trimming took 6 bases from V and 0 from J; bases not matched to a gene: 5. The CDR3 DNA reads TGTGCCAGCAGGTGGACAGGAAGCTCCTACGAGCAGTACTTC. This codes for CASRWTGSSYEQYF.

This clone was picked up a small number of times. The rearrangement joins TRBV5-1 to TRBJ2-1; D gene unclear. This CDR3 comprises 11 residues. The germline V gene has CDR1 SGHRS and CDR2 YFSETQ. Trimming cost V 6 bases and J 2 bases, with 3 bases left between them. Written as DNA, the CDR3 is TGCGCCAGCACCGCCTACAATGAGCAGTTCTTC. As protein: CASTAYNEQFF.

The sample holds a few counts of this clone. The chain is built from TRBV27 and TRBJ2-7; D ambiguous. V dropped 3 bases and J dropped 1 base, with 7 bases sitting between them. Germline CDR1 MNHEY, CDR2 SMNVEV (reference sequence). The CDR3 is made up of 13 amino acids. As DNA, the CDR3 is TGTGCCAGCAGTTTGTTCGGTTCCTACGAGCAGTACTTC. Translation gives CASSLFGSYEQYF.

CDR3 coding DNA: TGTGCCAGCAGCCAAGAGGTCCAGGGAAGGGCTGGAAACACCATATATTTT. Protein sequence: CASSQEVQGRAGNTIYF. The V and J genes are TRBV4-2 and TRBJ1-3, with D possibly being TRBD1 (5 bases). Germline V gene lookup returns CDR1 LGHNA and CDR2 YNFKEQ. Trimming pared 0 bases from V and 2 bases from J, leaving 14 bases between. This CDR3 has 17 residues.

This clone occurred a few times. The V and J genes are TRBV19 and TRBJ1-5, with D hard to call. Per the germline V gene, CDR1 is LNHDA and CDR2 is SQIVND (reference sequence). The germline V and J ends were trimmed by 4 bases and 9 bases, with 10 bases remaining between them. The CDR3 is 12 residues long. CDR3 sequence (DNA): TGTGCCAGTAGTACTACGGTCGGGCCCCAGCATTTT. Translation gives CASSTTVGPQHF.

The table lists this clone with a few counts. CDR3 protein: CASSRIAGPRQYF. The CDR3 bases are TGTGCCAGCAGCCGAATAGCAGGGCCCCGACAGTACTTC. This chain connects TRBV7-2 to TRBJ2-7; tentatively, D is TRBD1 (5 bases). Germline V gene lookup returns CDR1 SGHTA and CDR2 FQGNSA. This CDR3 is 13 amino acids long. With 5 bases removed from V and 10 bases from J, the gap between germline ends came to 18 bases.

The chain is built from TRBV4-2 and TRBJ2-5; 12 positions match TRBD2. CDR1 and CDR2 (germline): LGHNA, YNFKEQ. After removal of 4 bases from V and 5 bases from J, the junction contained 11 bases not matched to a gene. The CDR3 sequence is 17 residues long. CDR3: CASSRTPSLAGGETQYF. The CDR3 region has the DNA TGTGCCAGCAGCCGTACCCCATCGCTAGCGGGAGGGGAGACCCAGTACTTC.

This clone was detected only a few times. V gene TRBV5-1 combines with J gene TRBJ2-1, with 9 bases aligning to TRBD2. The germline V gene encodes CDR1 SGHRS and CDR2 YFSETQ. The V gene end was trimmed by 5 bases and the J gene end by 2 bases; junction bases not matched to a gene: 5. This CDR3 has 15 residues. CDR3 protein: CASRELAGAYNEQFF. The CDR3 DNA follows: TGCGCCAGCAGGGAATTAGCGGGAGCCTACAATGAGCAGTTCTTC. The whole variable domain, filled in from reference TRBV5-1 and TRBJ2-1, reads KAGVTQTPRYLIKTRGQQVTLSCSPISGHRSVSWYQQTPGQGLQFLFEYFSETQRNKGNFPGRFSGRQFSNSRSEMNVSTLELGDSALYLCASRELAGAYNEQFFGPGTRLTVL.

The chain couples TRBV9 to TRBJ2-5, with 9 positions matching TRBD1. Trimming removed 0 bases from V and 2 bases from J; junction bases left unmatched: 11. This CDR3 spans 18 amino acids. The V gene's germline CDR1 is SGDLS and CDR2 YYNGEE. As DNA, the CDR3 is TGTGCCAGCAGCGTAGCTACGGGACAGGGCCTTGGGCAAGAGACCCAGTACTTC. This translates into CASSVATGQGLGQETQYF.

This clone showed up just a few times. The V call is TRBV28, the J call TRBJ2-1; maybe TRBD2 (6 bases). The length of the CDR3 is 15 residues. Germline V CDR1 and CDR2: MDHEN, SYDVKM. Trimming removed 2 bases from V and 7 bases from J, with 15 bases in between. The CDR3 reads CASSLIKLAQNEQFF. The CDR3 DNA reads as TGTGCCAGCAGTTTAATCAAACTAGCCCAAAATGAGCAGTTCTTC.

V and J are TRBV5-1 and TRBJ2-7, with D tentatively TRBD2 (5 bases). The CDR3 spans 12 residues. V dropped 7 bases and J dropped 5 bases, with 13 bases sitting between them. In germline, CDR1 is SGHRS, CDR2 YFSETQ. DNA for the CDR3: TGCGCCAGCGCGGGCTCGGGCGACGAGCAGTACTTC. As protein: CASAGSGDEQYF. Supplemented by reference TRBV5-1 and TRBJ2-7, the full variable domain reads KAGVTQTPRYLIKTRGQQVTLSCSPISGHRSVSWYQQTPGQGLQFLFEYFSETQRNKGNFPGRFSGRQFSNSRSEMNVSTLELGDSALYLCASAGSGDEQYFGPGTRLTVT.

This clone was observed a few times. Additional DNA sequences in this sample encode the identical CDR3. The chain carries TRBV10-3 and TRBJ2-3, with 8 bases matching TRBD1. Germline V gene lookup returns CDR1 ENHRY and CDR2 SYGVKD. This CDR3 is built from 14 residues. Unmatched junction bases numbered 5, after V lost 6 bases and J lost 3 bases. The CDR3 region is CAIRGTGGTDTQYF. The CDR3 DNA reads as TGTGCCATCAGGGGGACAGGAGGTACAGATACGCAGTATTTT.

Only a few counts were recorded for this clone. This sequence joins TRBV29-1 and TRBJ1-2; D ambiguous. V was shortened by 4 bases and J by 1 base, with 7 bases between the two germline ends. This CDR3 has 12 amino acids. Germline V gene lookup returns CDR1 SQVTM and CDR2 ANQGSEA. The CDR3 bases are TGCAGCGTTGTTCCGGTTAACTATGGCTACACCTTC. It is translated as CSVVPVNYGYTF. Drawing the rest from reference TRBV29-1 and TRBJ1-2, the complete variable domain is SAVISQKPSRDICQRGTSLTIQCQVDSQVTMMFWYRQQPGQSLTLIATANQGSEATYESGFVIDKFPISRPNLTFSTLTVSNMSPEDSSIYLCSVVPVNYGYTFGSGTRLTVV.

This clone was found a few times. V usage is TRBV9 and J usage is TRBJ2-1; 7 positions match TRBD2. Trimming cost V 4 bases and J 3 bases; bases outside gene matches: 7. This CDR3 is 15 amino acids long. Germline V CDR1 and CDR2: SGDLS, YYNGEE. The chain's CDR3 is CASSPVSSGYNEQFF. For the CDR3, the DNA is TGTGCCAGCAGCCCGGTTTCTAGCGGCTACAATGAGCAGTTCTTC.

This clone was detected a few times. The chain couples TRBV6-5 to TRBJ2-7, with TRBD2 as a possible D gene (5 bases). This CDR3 spans 12 amino acids. From germline, CDR1 is MNHEY and CDR2 SVGAGI. Trimming shortened V by 7 bases and J by 6 bases, and 13 bases separated the two germline ends. This CDR3 reads CASTGGIGEQYF. The CDR3 DNA follows: TGTGCCAGCACCGGAGGTATAGGCGAGCAGTACTTC.